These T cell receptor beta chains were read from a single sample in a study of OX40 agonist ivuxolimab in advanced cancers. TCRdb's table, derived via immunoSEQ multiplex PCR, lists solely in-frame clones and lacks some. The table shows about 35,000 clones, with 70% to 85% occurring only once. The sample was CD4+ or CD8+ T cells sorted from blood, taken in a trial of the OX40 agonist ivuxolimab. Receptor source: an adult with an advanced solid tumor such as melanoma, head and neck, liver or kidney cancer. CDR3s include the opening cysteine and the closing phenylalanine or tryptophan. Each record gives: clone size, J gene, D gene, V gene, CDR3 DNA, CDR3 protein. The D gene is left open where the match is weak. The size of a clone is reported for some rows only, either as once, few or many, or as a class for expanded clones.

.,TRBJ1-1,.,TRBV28,TGTGCCAGCAGGGTCCAGGTCGGGAACACTGAAGCTTTCTTT,CASRVQVGNTEAFF
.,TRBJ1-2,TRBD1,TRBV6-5,TGTGCCAGCAGCCCAGACAGGGGGCTCGGCTACACCTTC,CASSPDRGLGYTF
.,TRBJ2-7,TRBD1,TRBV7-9,TGTGCCAGCAGTGGGGGACAGGTAGGGTCTAACGAGCAGTACTTC,CASSGGQVGSNEQYF
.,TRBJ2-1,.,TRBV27,TGTGCCAGCAGTAGGTCGAGGGGGTACAATGAGCAGTTCTTC,CASSRSRGYNEQFF
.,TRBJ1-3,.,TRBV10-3,TGTGCCATCAGGGCGACAGACAGCTCTGGAAACACCATATATTTT,CAIRATDSSGNTIYF
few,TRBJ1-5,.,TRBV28,TGTGCCAGCAGGGGGCGCAATCAGCCCCAGCATTTT,CASRGRNQPQHF
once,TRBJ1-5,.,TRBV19,TGTGCCAGTAGTATAGGTAGGGCCGATAGCAATCAGCCCCAGCATTTT,CASSIGRADSNQPQHF
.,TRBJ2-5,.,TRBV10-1,TGCGCCAGCAGTGAGTCGGGCAGGCGGGAGACCCAGTACTTC,CASSESGRRETQYF
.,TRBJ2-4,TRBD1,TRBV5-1,TGCGCCAGCAGCTTGACAGGGGTCTTAGCCCTAGCCAAAAACATTCAGTACTTC,CASSLTGVLALAKNIQYF
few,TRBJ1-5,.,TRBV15,TGTGCCACCAGCACCCGCCTGTTGGGCAATCAGCCCCAGCATTTT,CATSTRLLGNQPQHF
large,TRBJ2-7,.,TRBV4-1,TGCGCCAGCAGCCAAGGGACAGACGGGATCTACGAGCAGTACTTC,CASSQGTDGIYEQYF
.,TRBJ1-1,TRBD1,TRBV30,TGTGCCTGGAGTAAGGGGACAGGGGCTGAAGCTTTCTTT,CAWSKGTGAEAFF
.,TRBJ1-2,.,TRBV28,TGTGCCAGCAGTTCGGCCGTGTGGAGGGCTAACTATGGCTACACCTTC,CASSSAVWRANYGYTF
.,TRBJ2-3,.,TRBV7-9,TGTGCCAGCAAAATCGGGAAGACAGAAATCACAGATACGCAGTATTTT,CASKIGKTEITDTQYF
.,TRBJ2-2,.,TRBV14,TGTGCCAGCAGCCACAAGAACACCGGGGAGCTGTTTTTT,CASSHKNTGELFF
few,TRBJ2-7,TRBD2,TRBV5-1,TGCGCCAGCAGGTCTAGCGGGGGGGCGGTCGAGCAGTACTTC,CASRSSGGAVEQYF
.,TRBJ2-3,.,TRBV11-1,TGTGCCAGCAGCAATAATGGACCCACAGATACGCAGTATTTT,CASSNNGPTDTQYF
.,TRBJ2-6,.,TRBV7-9,TGTGCCAGCAGCTCACAGGAATCCGGGGCCAACGTCCTGACTTTC,CASSSQESGANVLTF
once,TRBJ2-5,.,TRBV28,TGTGCCAGCAGTTTTAATGGGGGGCTAAGAGAGACCCAGTACTTC,CASSFNGGLRETQYF
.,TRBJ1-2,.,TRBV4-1,TGCGCCAGCAGTCTTCACATCGGACAATCCACTGCCGGCTACACCTTC,CASSLHIGQSTAGYTF
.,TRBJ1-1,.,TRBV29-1,TGCAGCGTTGAAGGGACAGCGAACACTGAAGCTTTCTTT,CSVEGTANTEAFF
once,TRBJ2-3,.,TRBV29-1,TGCAGCGTAGCCAGGGGGCTAGCGGGAGATACGCAGTATTTT,CSVARGLAGDTQYF
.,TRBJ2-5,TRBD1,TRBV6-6,TGTGCCAGCAGTACCGGGACAGGGGGTTGGGAGACCCAGTACTTC,CASSTGTGGWETQYF
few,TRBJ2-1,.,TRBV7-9,TGTGCCAGCAGCTTAAATCAGGTCGGGACTTACAATGAGCAGTTCTTC,CASSLNQVGTYNEQFF
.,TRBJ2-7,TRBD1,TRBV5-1,TGCGCCAGCAGATATACAGGGGGGACGTACGAGCAGTACTTC,CASRYTGGTYEQYF
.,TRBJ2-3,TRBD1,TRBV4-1,TGCGCCAGCAGCCAAGATAGTCGGACAGGGTCATGGGGCACAGATACGCAGTATTTT,CASSQDSRTGSWGTDTQYF
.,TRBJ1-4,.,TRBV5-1,TGCGCCAGCAGCCTTCGACAGCCAACTAATGAAAAACTGTTTTTT,CASSLRQPTNEKLFF
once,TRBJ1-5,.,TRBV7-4,TGTGCCAGCAGCTTAGCGTCGGTTCTCAATCAGCCCCAGCATTTT,CASSLASVLNQPQHF
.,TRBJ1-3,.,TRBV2,TGTGCCAGCATTCTGGACATTGGAAACACCATATATTTT,CASILDIGNTIYF
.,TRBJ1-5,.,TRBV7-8,TGTGCCAGCACGCGGGATAGCAATCAGCCCCAGCATTTT,CASTRDSNQPQHF
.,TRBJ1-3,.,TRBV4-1,TGCGCCAGCAGCCAAGGAGGGGCAGGCCGCTATTCCTCTGGAAACACCATATATTTT,CASSQGGAGRYSSGNTIYF
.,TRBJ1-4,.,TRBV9,TGTGCCAGCAGCCGGGATCTCCAAGAAAAACTGTTTTTT,CASSRDLQEKLFF
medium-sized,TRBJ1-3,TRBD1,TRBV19,TGTGCCAGCCGGGACAGGGTTGACACCATATATTTT,CASRDRVDTIYF
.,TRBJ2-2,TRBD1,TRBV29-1,TGCAGCGCCAGGACAGGGACGAACACCGGGGAGCTGTTTTTT,CSARTGTNTGELFF
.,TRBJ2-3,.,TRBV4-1,TGCGCCAGCAGCCCTCATAGCGCAGATACGCAGTATTTT,CASSPHSADTQYF
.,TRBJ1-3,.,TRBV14,TGTGCCAGCAGCCAGTACACATATCCTGGAAACACCATATATTTT,CASSQYTYPGNTIYF
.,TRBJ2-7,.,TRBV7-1,TGTGCCAGCAGCTTCAGGGGAGGCTACGAGCAGTACTTC,CASSFRGGYEQYF
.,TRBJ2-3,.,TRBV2,TGTGCCAGCAGTTGGGCGGGCACAGATACGCAGTATTTT,CASSWAGTDTQYF
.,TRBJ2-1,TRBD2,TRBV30,TGTGCCTGGAGATCAATTGGGCGGGAGCGCTACAATGAGCAGTTCTTC,CAWRSIGRERYNEQFF
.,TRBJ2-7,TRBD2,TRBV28,TGTGCCAGCCACGGGACTAGGGCCTACGAGCAGTACTTC,CASHGTRAYEQYF
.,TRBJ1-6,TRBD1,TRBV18,TGTGCCAGCTCCCTGTCCGGGACAGGGGATTCACCCCTCCACTTT,CASSLSGTGDSPLHF
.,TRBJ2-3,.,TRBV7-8,TGTGCCAGCAGCTCAGGACACACAGATACGCAGTATTTT,CASSSGHTDTQYF
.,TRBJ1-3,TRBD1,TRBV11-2,TGTGCCAGCAGCTCGAACAGGGGCGGAAACACCATATATTTT,CASSSNRGGNTIYF
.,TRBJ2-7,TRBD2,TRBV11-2,TGTGCCAGCAGCCCAGGACTAGTGCCCAACTACGAGCAGTACTTC,CASSPGLVPNYEQYF
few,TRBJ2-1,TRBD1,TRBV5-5,TGTGCCAGCAGCCCGGGACAGGGGGCCCATGAGCAGTTCTTC,CASSPGQGAHEQFF
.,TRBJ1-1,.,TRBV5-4,TGTGCCAGCAGCCCAGGGGCCATGAACACTGAAGCTTTCTTT,CASSPGAMNTEAFF
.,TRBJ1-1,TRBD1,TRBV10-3,TGTGCCATCAGTGAGTCGAAGGGAGGGGGCAACACTGAAGCTTTCTTT,CAISESKGGGNTEAFF
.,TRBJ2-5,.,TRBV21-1,TGTGCCAGCAGCACGGGATCTACAGCGTACCAAGAGACCCAGTACTTC,CASSTGSTAYQETQYF
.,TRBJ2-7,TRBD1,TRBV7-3,TGTGCCAGCAGCTCCACAGGGGCTAGCGAGCAGTACTTC,CASSSTGASEQYF
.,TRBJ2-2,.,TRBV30,TGTGCCGGGAGTCGGGACAGCGGGAGAAACACCGGGGAGCTGTTTTTT,CAGSRDSGRNTGELFF
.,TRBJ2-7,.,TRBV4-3,TGCGCCAGCAGCCAACCGCTTCGCAGGCACGAGCAGTACTTC,CASSQPLRRHEQYF
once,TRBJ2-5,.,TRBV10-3,TGTGCCACCCTGGAGGAACGGGGGAAGAAGACCCAGTACTTC,CATLEERGKKTQYF
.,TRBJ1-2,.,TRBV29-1,TGCAGCACCGGGGAGGGTAACTATGGCTACACCTTC,CSTGEGNYGYTF
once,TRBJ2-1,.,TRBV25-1,TGTGCCAGCAGATCTGGGGGGAGTGGGCTTAATGAGCAGTTCTTC,CASRSGGSGLNEQFF
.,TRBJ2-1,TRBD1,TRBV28,TGTGCCAGCAGTGGTGGACAGGGGAAGGGAGGCAATGAGCAGTTCTTC,CASSGGQGKGGNEQFF